These 30 T cell receptor beta chains were all obtained from the same sample, sequenced in a study of cytomegalovirus exposure and HLA in healthy donors. The PCR made use of 60 Vbeta and 13 Jbeta primers. Assay: immunoSEQ multiplex PCR; the TCRdb copy retains only in-frame clones and omits some. Of 110,000 or so clones listed, more than 65% were seen once; the top ten hold over 9.5%. Input material: PBMCs. The source is a man aged 40-50 years in good health and CMV-seropositive.

The chain joins TRBV7-3 to TRBJ2-2; a weak D match, TRBD1 (6 bases). Germline lookup yields CDR1 SGHTA and CDR2 FQGTGA. Between the trimmed V and J ends, which lost 5 bases and 5 bases, there was a span of 12 bases. This CDR3 contains 14 residues. The CDR3 reads CASSQGQGTGELFF. The CDR3 bases are TGTGCCAGCAGCCAAGGTCAGGGGACCGGGGAGCTGTTTTTT.

The chain joins TRBV6-5 to TRBJ2-5; D is ambiguous. The length of the CDR3 is 13 residues. CDR1 MNHEY and CDR2 SVGAGI come from the germline V gene. With 2 bases removed from V and 2 bases from J, the gap between germline ends came to 6 bases. CDR3 region: CASSYNSQETQYF. DNA of the CDR3: TGTGCCAGCAGTTACAACAGTCAAGAGACCCAGTACTTC.

The genes are TRBV18 and TRBJ1-5; D is unclear. The CDR3 length is 13 residues. V was pared by 3 bases and J by 5 bases, with 8 bases between. Germline V gives CDR1 KGHSH, CDR2 LQKENI. This chain's CDR3 is CASSPGSDQPQHF. The CDR3 bases are TGTGCCAGCTCACCCGGGTCGGATCAGCCCCAGCATTTT.

In this sample, this clone turned up a few times. The CDR3 here is CATTQGFTDTQYF. CDR3 sequence (DNA): TGTGCCACTACCCAGGGGTTTACAGATACGCAGTATTTT. The chain employs TRBV15 and TRBJ2-3; possible D gene TRBD1, 6 bases. Trimming pared 9 bases from V and 3 bases from J, leaving 13 bases between. Germline assignment: CDR1 LNHNV and CDR2 YYDKDF (reference sequence). The CDR3 has 13 amino acids. The variable domain in full, completed from reference TRBV15 and TRBJ2-3, reads DAMVIQNPRYQVTQFGKPVTLSCSQTLNHNVMYWYQQKSSQAPKLLFHYYDKDFNNEADTPDNFQSRRPNTSFCFLDIRSPGLGDTAMYLCATTQGFTDTQYFGPGTRLTVL.

The chain has TRBV4-3 and TRBJ2-7; the D is unclear. With 0 bases removed from V and 4 bases from J, the gap between germline ends came to 7 bases. Germline V CDR1 and CDR2: LGHNA, YSLEER. The CDR3 is 13 amino acids. The CDR3 DNA follows: TGCGCCAGCAGCCAAGAATTGTCGTACGAGCAGTACTTC. Amino acid sequence: CASSQELSYEQYF.

In the case of this clone: A read error may account for a junction end that differs from germline. The chain employs TRBV28 and TRBJ2-1; perhaps TRBD2 as D (5 bases). Germline CDR1 MDHEN, CDR2 SYDVKM. The CDR3 sequence is 13 residues long. The CDR3 spells CASSFEGREKQFF. DNA of the CDR3: TGTGCCAGTAGTTTTGAGGGCAGAGAGAAGCAGTTCTTC.

A remark on this clone: A junction boundary mismatches the germline segment, possibly from a read error. The chain uses TRBV9 and TRBJ2-5, with 13 bases matching TRBD2. The CDR3 covers 15 residues. Per germline, CDR1 SGDLS and CDR2 YYNGEE. The CDR3 nucleotides read TGTGCCAGCAGCGTCACTAGCGGGGGGGCAGAGGCCCAGTACTTC. It codes for CASSVTSGGAEAQYF.

This clone appeared once. This chain connects TRBV10-3 to TRBJ2-7, with 10 bases fitting TRBD2. Germline V gene sequence: CDR1 ENHRY, CDR2 SYGVKD. J gave up 0 bases and V 4 bases, and 6 bases lay outside the gene matches. This CDR3 comprises 16 residues. The DNA for the CDR3 is TGTGCCATCAGTGCCCCATCTAGCGGGGGCTCCTACGAGCAGTACTTC. The encoded protein is CAISAPSSGGSYEQYF.

The chain joins TRBV7-9 to TRBJ1-4, with D tentatively TRBD1 (5 bases). V lost 1 base and J 4 bases, leaving 13 bases between the germline ends. The length of the CDR3 is 16 residues. Germline-derived CDR1 and CDR2 are SEHNR and FQNEAQ (reference sequence). Here the CDR3 reads CASSLGGTGFNEKLFF. Here the CDR3 DNA reads TGTGCCAGCAGCTTAGGAGGTACAGGTTTTAATGAAAAACTGTTTTTT.

This chain connects TRBV5-8 to TRBJ2-5; D remains ambiguous. V was clipped by 1 base and J by 2 bases, with 6 bases between them. The germline gives CDR1 SGHTS, CDR2 YDEGEE. The CDR3 length is 13 residues. The CDR3 sequence is CASSLTRQETQYF. Written as DNA, the CDR3 is TGTGCCAGCAGCTTGACCAGACAAGAGACCCAGTACTTC. Full variable domain (remainder filled in from reference TRBV5-8 and TRBJ2-5): EAGVTQSPTHLIKTRGQQATLRCSPISGHTSVYWYQQALGLGLQFLLWYDEGEERNRGNFPPRFSGRQFPNYSSELNVNALELEDSALYLCASSLTRQETQYFGPGTRLLVL.

The chain combines TRBV2 with TRBJ1-5, with TRBD1 matching over 8 bases. Looked up from germline, CDR1 is SNHLY and CDR2 is FYNNEI. The CDR3 length is 16 residues. The J segment lost 3 bases and the V segment lost 5 bases, leaving 9 bases of the junction unmatched. CDR3 nucleotides: TGTGCCAGCAGTATAGGACAGGGACGGAACAATCAGCCCCAGCATTTT. It specifies CASSIGQGRNNQPQHF.

This clone has just a few counts. An end of the junction does not agree with germline; a read error may underlie this. Other DNA sequences in the same sample also yield this CDR3. V and J are TRBV4-1 and TRBJ2-1; the D is unclear. Germline CDR1 and CDR2: MGHRA and YSYEKL. The CDR3 runs 15 residues. The DNA of the CDR3 is TGTGCCAGCAGCCAAGATGCGACTGACTACAATGAGCAGTTCTTC. Its protein is CASSQDATDYNEQFF.

The rearrangement links TRBV5-1 to TRBJ1-5; D gene unclear. Germline CDR1 SGHRS, CDR2 YFSETQ. The CDR3 runs 15 residues. The V and J ends lost 4 bases and 0 bases respectively, with 11 bases between them. For the CDR3, the DNA is TGCGCCAGCAGCCCGACACCGTATAGCAATCAGCCCCAGCATTTT. This encodes CASSPTPYSNQPQHF.

The chain is built from TRBV7-3 and TRBJ1-6, with 7 bases fitting TRBD1. The CDR3 length is 16 residues. Germline V CDR1 and CDR2: SGHTA, FQGTGA. With V trimmed by 7 bases and J by 7 bases, 13 bases remained unmatched. DNA for the CDR3: TGTGCCAGCACCCTGACAGGGCAGTTGGGGAATTCACCCCTCCACTTT. Amino acids: CASTLTGQLGNSPLHF.

The CDR3: CASSPGNTQHTDTQYF. The CDR3 DNA is TGTGCCAGCAGCCCAGGTAACACTCAACACACAGATACGCAGTATTTT. The genes are TRBV5-6 and TRBJ2-3; no clear D. Germline V gene lookup returns CDR1 SGHDT and CDR2 YYEEEE. The CDR3 totals 16 residues. The V end was cut by 4 bases, the J end by 2 bases, with 17 bases between. The whole variable domain, remainder taken from reference TRBV5-6 and TRBJ2-3, is DAGVTQSPTHLIKTRGQQVTLRCSPKSGHDTVSWYQQALGQGPQFIFQYYEEEERQRGNFPDRFSGHQFPNYSSELNVNALLLGDSALYLCASSPGNTQHTDTQYFGPGTRLTVL.

The chain uses TRBV28 and TRBJ1-5; 9 nucleotides align to TRBD1. The CDR3 covers 15 residues. The J segment lost 9 bases and the V segment lost 7 bases, leaving 13 bases of the junction unmatched. CDR1 is MDHEN, CDR2 SYDVKM, per germline. CDR3 sequence reads: CASTTSGTGLGPQHF. CDR3 in DNA: TGTGCCAGCACCACTTCCGGGACAGGGTTGGGGCCCCAGCATTTT.

The CDR3 DNA is TGTGCCAGCAGTTACTCAAGGACACACAACTATGGCTACACCTTC. It is translated as CASSYSRTHNYGYTF. The chain is built from TRBV6-5 and TRBJ1-2; tentatively, D is TRBD1 (5 bases). The germline V gene encodes CDR1 MNHEY and CDR2 SVGAGI. This CDR3 has 15 amino acids. Trimming removed 0 bases from V and 2 bases from J, with 10 bases in between.

CDR3 sequence: CASSLSGVDQPQHF. CDR3 in DNA: TGTGCCAGCAGTTTGTCAGGGGTGGATCAGCCCCAGCATTTT. The chain couples TRBV28 to TRBJ1-5; TRBD1 might be the D (6 bases). Germline V gene sequence: CDR1 MDHEN, CDR2 SYDVKM. V lost 3 bases and J 5 bases, leaving 11 bases between the germline ends. The CDR3 spans 14 residues.

V is TRBV7-6 and J is TRBJ1-5; D unresolved. Germline V gene sequence: CDR1 SGHVS, CDR2 FNYEAQ. The CDR3 runs to 14 residues. V lost 5 bases to trimming and J lost 5 bases, with 13 bases between them. CDR3 bases: TGTGCCAGCAGCCCAACAGCCACCCATCAGCCCCAGCATTTT. Translating gives CASSPTATHQPQHF. Combining the CDR3 with reference TRBV7-6 and TRBJ1-5 gives the whole variable domain GAGVSQSPRYKVTKRGQDVALRCDPISGHVSLYWYRQALGQGPEFLTYFNYEAQQDKSGLPNDRFSAERPEGSISTLTIQRTEQRDSAMYRCASSPTATHQPQHFGDGTRLSIL.

The J gene is TRBJ2-3, the V gene TRBV12-1; TRBD2 is the table's D call and was not checked against the DNA. TRBV12-1 is deemed a pseudogene. The CDR3 covers 16 residues. DNA for the CDR3: TGTGCCAGCAGCTTCCGGACTAGCGGGGGCGCAGATACGCAGTATTTT. Residues: CASSFRTSGGADTQYF.

J is TRBJ1-2 and V is TRBV7-9; a possible D gene is TRBD1 (6 bases). Germline loops: CDR1 SEHNR, CDR2 FQNEAQ (reference sequence). V lost 5 bases, J lost 1 base, and 20 bases lay in between. The CDR3 contains 17 residues. The CDR3 here is CASSILQGQKLNYGYTF. The CDR3 DNA reads TGTGCCAGCAGCATACTACAGGGACAAAAACTTAACTATGGCTACACCTTC.

V gene TRBV19 combines with J gene TRBJ1-5; D unresolved. The CDR3 is 10 residues long. From germline, CDR1 is LNHDA and CDR2 SQIVND (reference sequence). V gave up 8 bases and J gave up 9 bases, with 8 bases separating them. The CDR3 spells CASGRGPQHF. The CDR3 region has the DNA TGTGCCAGTGGGCGGGGGCCCCAGCATTTT.

This clone appeared a few times. CDR3 nucleotide sequence: TGTGCCAGCTGGTTGGCGGGTGAGCAGTTCTTC. Protein sequence: CASWLAGEQFF. The chain combines TRBV5-4 with TRBJ2-1; a weak D match, TRBD2 (5 bases). Trimming removed 7 bases from V and 9 bases from J, with 11 bases in between. Looked up from germline, CDR1 is SGHNT and CDR2 is YYREEE (reference sequence). This CDR3 spans 11 amino acids.

The CDR3 region is CASSPRTSQETQYF. The CDR3, as DNA: TGTGCCAGCTCACCACGGACTAGCCAAGAGACCCAGTACTTC. The genes are TRBV18 and TRBJ2-5, with 7 bases that match TRBD2. Germline V gene data show CDR1 as KGHSH and CDR2 as LQKENI. The CDR3 loop spans 14 amino acids. J gave up 1 base and V 1 base, and 0 bases lay outside the gene matches. Full variable domain (missing parts from reference TRBV18 and TRBJ2-5): NAGVMQNPRHLVRRRGQEARLRCSPMKGHSHVYWYRQLPEEGLKFMVYLQKENIIDESGMPKERFSAEFPKEGPSILRIQQVVRGDSAAYFCASSPRTSQETQYFGPGTRLLVL.

About this clone: One end of the junction is discordant with germline, which a read error may explain. The V gene is TRBV7-7, the J gene TRBJ2-5; no clear D. Germline V gene data show CDR1 as SSHAT and CDR2 as FNYEAQ (reference sequence). The length of the CDR3 is 11 residues. The CDR3 here is CASSCEETQYF. The CDR3 DNA reads as TGTGCTAGCAGCTGCGAAGAGACCCAGTACTTC.

The V call is TRBV6-1, the J call TRBJ2-3; D possibly corresponds to TRBD2 (5 bases). V lost 3 bases, J lost 2 bases, and 9 bases lay in between. Germline values: CDR1 MNHNS, CDR2 SASEGT. This CDR3 has 14 residues. Here the CDR3 reads CASSDLGLTDTQYF. The CDR3 bases are TGTGCCAGCAGTGACCTCGGACTCACAGATACGCAGTATTTT.

The CDR3 sequence: CASSSHGSSYEQYF. DNA of the CDR3: TGTGCCAGCAGCTCGCACGGGAGCTCCTACGAGCAGTACTTC. This rearrangement joins TRBV2 to TRBJ2-7, with D possibly being TRBD2 (6 bases). The CDR3 loop spans 14 amino acids. Trimming took 6 bases from V and 0 from J, leaving 12 bases between them. The germline V gene has CDR1 SNHLY and CDR2 FYNNEI.

V gene TRBV4-1 combines with J gene TRBJ2-4; 7 positions match TRBD2. The germline V gene encodes CDR1 MGHRA and CDR2 YSYEKL. After removal of 3 bases from V and 6 bases from J, the junction contained 5 bases not matched to a gene. The length of the CDR3 is 14 residues. Here the CDR3 DNA reads TGCGCCAGCAGCCACCCTGGGGAGGGAAACATTCAGTACTTC. It yields the protein CASSHPGEGNIQYF.

In this sample, this clone turned up a few times. This chain links TRBV7-2 with TRBJ2-2; TRBD1 is a possible D gene (6 bases). V gave up 1 base and J gave up 6 bases, with 18 bases separating them. The CDR3 has 17 amino acids. The V gene's germline CDR1 is SGHTA and CDR2 FQGNSA. This chain's CDR3 is CASSLVGRGDWAGELFF. In DNA form, the CDR3 reads TGTGCCAGCAGCTTAGTGGGCAGGGGTGATTGGGCCGGGGAGCTGTTTTTT.

This clone came up a few times. The chain's CDR3 is CASSRQPSNEKLFF. In nucleotides, the CDR3 is TGCGCCAGCAGTAGACAGCCATCTAATGAAAAACTGTTTTTT. The chain employs TRBV4-1 and TRBJ1-4; TRBD1 is a possible D gene (5 bases). V was shortened by 6 bases and J by 3 bases, with 11 bases between the two germline ends. This CDR3 contains 14 residues. Germline assignment: CDR1 MGHRA and CDR2 YSYEKL.